This T cell receptor (beta chain) was recorded in a study of T cell repertoires in cytomegalovirus infection. Study summary: The authors used CMV epitopes that were HLA-C-restricted (recently identified) and HLA-B-restricted (well studied). Indications of both CMV infection and matching HLA type were provided by public TCR beta signatures.

With respect to this clonotype: What it binds is not known.

CDR1 and CDR2 from the germline V gene are MNHEY and SMNVEV (reference sequence). V shed 4 bases and J shed 3 bases, with 10 bases lying between them. The CDR3 has 13 amino acids. Study-level results: The study found HLA-C-restricted CMV-specific TCR beta clonotypes dominating the ex vivo response.

Each CDR3 protein is one row after TCRdb ran MiXCR on the reads. This sample has approximately 500,000 distinct CDR3 sequences; 25% to 35% occur once, and the top ten carry roughly 16%. The source material was cultured PBMCs, sampled from culture after CMV antigen stimulation. The clonotype was recovered from a human donor in good health (CMV status not recorded). Some clones in this sample may be carry-over from other donors' samples. The chain is built from TRBV27 and TRBJ2-7; tentatively, D is TRBD1 (5 bases). The CDR3 DNA follows: TGTGCCAGCAGTTACCAGGGTGGCTACGAGCAGTACTTC. This translates into CASSYQGGYEQYF.